These T cell receptor beta chains were read from a single sample in a study of cytomegalovirus exposure and HLA in healthy donors. Generated by immunoSEQ multiplex PCR, the TCRdb table keeps only in-frame clones and is missing some. Among 260,000 or so clones, about 87% were seen once, and the ten largest hold 2.6%. Sequencing was done on a sample of PBMCs. These receptors all come from a young man in good health and CMV-seronegative. CDR3s include the opening cysteine and the closing phenylalanine or tryptophan. A D gene is named only where the DNA matches it firmly. Clone size is given for some rows only: seen once, a few or many times, or a class if the clone is expanded.

CDR3 length	D gene	V gene	J gene	clone size	CDR3 protein	CDR3 DNA
11	NA	TRBV19	TRBJ2-2	NA	CASTVTGELFF	TGTGCCAGTACAGTCACCGGGGAGCTGTTTTTT
14	TRBD1	TRBV7-8	TRBJ2-3	NA	CASSRTGKGDTQYF	TGTGCCAGCAGCCGGACAGGGAAAGGAGATACGCAGTATTTT
13	TRBD1	TRBV6-6	TRBJ1-2	NA	CASRTGVSDGYTF	TGTGCCAGCAGAACAGGGGTTTCGGATGGCTACACCTTC
15	NA	TRBV9	TRBJ1-5	NA	CASSVGGIDNQPQHF	TGTGCCAGCAGCGTAGGAGGCATCGACAATCAGCCCCAGCATTTT
14	NA	TRBV5-4	TRBJ2-1	NA	CATQPSALGNEQFF	TGTGCCACGCAACCTAGCGCTTTAGGGAATGAGCAGTTCTTC
12	NA	TRBV30	TRBJ1-5	NA	CAWTRDSGPQHF	TGTGCCTGGACCCGGGACTCCGGGCCCCAGCATTTT
13	NA	TRBV4-3	TRBJ2-7	NA	CASSRSGRYEQYF	TGCGCCAGCAGCCGGTCTGGGCGCTACGAGCAGTACTTC
15	TRBD1	TRBV7-2	TRBJ1-2	NA	CASSLASYRGSGYTF	TGTGCCAGCAGCTTAGCCTCTTACAGGGGATCTGGCTACACCTTC
15	TRBD2	TRBV9	TRBJ2-5	once	CASSGRLAGVETQYF	TGTGCCAGCAGCGGGAGGTTAGCGGGGGTGGAGACCCAGTACTTC
15	NA	TRBV4-1	TRBJ2-7	once	CASSLVGKDTYEQYF	TGCGCCAGCAGCCTCGTGGGAAAGGACACTTACGAGCAGTACTTC
15	TRBD2	TRBV29-1	TRBJ2-5	NA	CSVGGAGGPVETQYF	TGCAGCGTTGGAGGGGCGGGAGGGCCAGTGGAGACCCAGTACTTC
16	TRBD2	TRBV4-1	TRBJ2-1	NA	CASSQTRTSGSNEQFF	TGCGCCAGCAGCCAGACGAGGACTAGCGGGAGTAATGAGCAGTTCTTC
16	NA	TRBV7-2	TRBJ1-5	NA	CASSLMAGASNQPQHF	TGTGCCAGCAGCTTAATGGCTGGGGCTAGCAATCAGCCCCAGCATTTT
14	NA	TRBV2	TRBJ1-5	NA	CASSVAGLVQPQHF	TGTGCCAGCAGTGTCGCGGGGTTAGTCCAGCCCCAGCATTTT
15	NA	TRBV7-9	TRBJ1-6	NA	CASSLTGEGVGPLHF	TGTGCCAGCAGCCTAACCGGAGAGGGGGTTGGACCCCTCCACTTT
18	NA	TRBV9	TRBJ1-3	NA	CASSVAGGGGDSGNTIYF	TGTGCCAGCAGCGTAGCGGGGGGTGGCGGGGACTCTGGAAACACCATATATTTT
12	NA	TRBV7-2	TRBJ1-5	NA	CASSIFDQPQHF	TGTGCCAGCAGCATTTTCGATCAGCCCCAGCATTTT
14	NA	TRBV7-2	TRBJ2-7	NA	CASSLRADSYEQYF	TGTGCCAGCAGCTTGAGAGCGGACTCCTACGAGCAGTACTTC
13	NA	TRBV7-2	TRBJ2-1	NA	CASSPMAPNEQFF	TGTGCCAGCAGCCCGATGGCCCCCAATGAGCAGTTCTTC
18	NA	TRBV2	TRBJ1-6	NA	CASSEAGGSSSYNSPLHF	TGTGCCAGCAGTGAAGCGGGAGGATCCAGCTCCTATAATTCACCCCTCCACTTT
16	TRBD1	TRBV7-2	TRBJ1-1	once	CASSVALGQLNTEAFF	TGTGCCAGCAGCGTTGCTTTGGGACAGCTAAACACTGAAGCTTTCTTT
16	NA	TRBV9	TRBJ1-2	NA	CASSVGSGVFSYGYTF	TGTGCCAGCAGCGTAGGGTCAGGGGTATTCAGCTATGGCTACACCTTC
14	NA	TRBV25-1	TRBJ1-3	NA	CASTSFGGRNTIYF	TGTGCCAGCACCTCGTTCGGGGGGAGAAACACCATATATTTT
12	NA	TRBV27	TRBJ2-5	NA	CASSLGRGEEYF	TGTGCCAGCAGTTTGGGGAGAGGCGAGGAGTACTTC
13	TRBD2	TRBV11-2	TRBJ2-1	NA	CASSLAGGSEQFF	TGTGCCAGCAGCTTAGCGGGAGGTAGTGAGCAGTTCTTC
15	NA	TRBV11-2	TRBJ1-1	NA	CASSLIGAGAGEAFF	TGTGCCAGCAGCTTAATCGGGGCAGGGGCGGGTGAAGCTTTCTTT
14	NA	TRBV6-5	TRBJ2-7	NA	CASSRTDITYEQYF	TGTGCCAGCAGCCGGACTGACATAACCTACGAGCAGTACTTC
15	TRBD1	TRBV7-9	TRBJ2-2	NA	CASSFGTGRPLELFF	TGTGCCAGCAGCTTTGGGACAGGGCGACCGTTGGAGCTGTTTTTT
13	NA	TRBV5-6	TRBJ1-1	once	CASSFAENTEAFF	TGTGCCAGCAGCTTTGCAGAGAACACTGAAGCTTTCTTT
14	NA	TRBV10-2	TRBJ2-7	once	CASSEPGLIYEQYF	TGCGCCAGCAGTGAGCCCGGACTCATATACGAGCAGTACTTC
13	TRBD2	TRBV28	TRBJ2-7	NA	CASGVAGAYEQYF	TGTGCCAGCGGAGTAGCGGGAGCCTACGAGCAGTACTTC
16	TRBD1	TRBV2	TRBJ1-5	NA	CASSVQGALGNQPQHF	TGTGCCAGCAGTGTACAGGGGGCATTAGGCAATCAGCCCCAGCATTTT
18	TRBD1	TRBV28	TRBJ1-6	once	CASSPGTGGVSYNSPLHF	TGTGCCAGCAGTCCCGGGACAGGGGGGGTCTCCTATAATTCACCCCTCCACTTT